This entry lists 21 T cell receptor beta chains sequenced from one sample in a study of T cell responses to AZD1222 COVID-19 vaccine. Measured with immunoSEQ multiplex PCR; TCRdb has only the in-frame clones, and not every one. The data hold under 200,000 clones, with 92% observed a single time. The sample in question was peripheral blood, obtained on day 0 of MenACWY control vaccination. The receptors stem from an adult in good health.

This clone was seen a single time. The V gene is TRBV10-3, the J gene TRBJ2-1, with 9 positions matching TRBD1. The CDR3 length is 13 residues. Germline loops: CDR1 ENHRY, CDR2 SYGVKD. Trimming took 10 bases from V and 4 from J; bases not matched to a gene: 5. The CDR3 DNA is TGTGCCACGGGGACAGGGTTTTACAATGAGCAGTTCTTC. This codes for CATGTGFYNEQFF.

The chain has TRBV4-3 and TRBJ1-6; 7 positions match TRBD1. The CDR3 consists of 15 residues. CDR1 is LGHNA and CDR2 is YSLEER in the germline V gene. V dropped 4 bases and J dropped 8; count of bases not matched to a gene: 8. CDR3: CASSPTRGRDSPLHF. The CDR3 DNA follows: TGCGCCAGCAGCCCCACGAGGGGGCGCGATTCACCCCTCCACTTT.

The chain uses TRBV19 and TRBJ2-1; 12 bases match TRBD2. CDR3 length equals 16 residues. J lost 9 bases, V lost 5 bases, and 11 bases had no gene match. Germline values: CDR1 LNHDA, CDR2 SQIVND (reference sequence). CDR3 in amino acids: CASSVTSSGRAGEQFF. The CDR3 DNA is TGTGCCAGTAGTGTAACTTCTAGCGGGAGGGCGGGTGAGCAGTTCTTC.

The V gene is TRBV19, the J gene TRBJ1-2; 10 bases align to TRBD1. The length of the CDR3 is 14 residues. J was trimmed by 4 bases and V by 6 bases; bases with no gene match: 5. The germline V gene has CDR1 LNHDA and CDR2 SQIVND (reference sequence). CDR3 region: CASRGTGELYGYTF. The CDR3 nucleotides read TGTGCCAGTAGAGGGACAGGGGAACTCTATGGCTACACCTTC.

The chain employs TRBV28 and TRBJ1-5, with a tentative D call TRBD1 (5 bases). V gave up 8 bases and J gave up 1 base, with 15 bases separating them. The CDR3 length is 15 residues. Looked up from germline, CDR1 is MDHEN and CDR2 is SYDVKM. The DNA for the CDR3 is TGTGCCAGCCGTACAGCGGGGGGAAGCAATCAGCCCCAGCATTTT. The encoded protein is CASRTAGGSNQPQHF. Combining the CDR3 with reference TRBV28 and TRBJ1-5 gives the whole variable domain DVKVTQSSRYLVKRTGEKVFLECVQDMDHENMFWYRQDPGLGLRLIYFSYDVKMKEKGDIPEGYSVSREKKERFSLILESASTNQTSMYLCASRTAGGSNQPQHFGDGTRLSIL.

The chain combines TRBV30 with TRBJ1-5; 7 bases match TRBD1. Germline CDR1 and CDR2: GTSNPN and SVGIG (reference sequence). The junction had 3 bases not matched to a gene; V was cut back by 3 bases and J by 4 bases. The CDR3 loop spans 13 amino acids. The CDR3 DNA sequence: TGTGCCTGGAGGGGACAGAGTAATCAGCCCCAGCATTTT. As protein: CAWRGQSNQPQHF.

Details on this clone: The same CDR3 arises from other DNA sequences in this sample as well. The CDR3 region has the DNA TGTGCCTGGAGTGAAGGGGCAACTAATGAAAAACTGTTTTTT. This encodes CAWSEGATNEKLFF. V gene TRBV30 combines with J gene TRBJ1-4; maybe TRBD1 (5 bases). Germline CDR1 reads GTSNPN; CDR2 reads SVGIG (reference sequence). Trimming pared 1 base from V and 0 bases from J, leaving 6 bases between. The CDR3 spans 14 residues.

This chain joins TRBV3-1 (or the pseudogene TRBV3-2) and TRBJ1-4; D might be TRBD1 (5 bases). The CDR3 is made up of 14 amino acids. V lost 4 bases and J lost 5, with 11 bases in between. Germline V gene lookup returns CDR1 LGHDT and CDR2 YNNKEL (reference sequence). The CDR3 protein is CASSLGGGNEKLFF. CDR3 nucleotides: TGTGCCAGCAGCCTCGGGGGAGGCAATGAAAAACTGTTTTTT.

CDR3 residues: CASSLARGGEAFF. CDR3 coding DNA: TGTGCCAGCAGCTTAGCAAGGGGGGGTGAAGCTTTCTTT. The genes are TRBV11-2 and TRBJ1-1; TRBD1 is a possible D gene (6 bases). V gave up 1 base and J gave up 7 bases, with 10 bases separating them. This CDR3 has 13 residues. The germline CDR1 and CDR2 sequences are SGHAT and FQNNGV.

The J gene is TRBJ1-2, the V gene TRBV9, with D unresolved. The germline V and J ends were trimmed by 5 bases and 7 bases, with 12 bases remaining between them. The CDR3 runs 12 residues. CDR1 is SGDLS, CDR2 YYNGEE, per germline. Written as DNA, the CDR3 is TGTGCCAGCAGTCTCGCCCTGGGTGGCTACACCTTC. Protein sequence: CASSLALGGYTF. The complete variable domain, with remaining parts taken from reference TRBV9 and TRBJ1-2, reads DSGVTQTPKHLITATGQRVTLRCSPRSGDLSVYWYQQSLDQGLQFLIQYYNGEERAKGNILERFSAQQFPDLHSELNLSSLELGDSALYFCASSLALGGYTFGSGTRLTVV.

CDR3 region: CASSRLGRGEEETQYF. In nucleotides, the CDR3 is TGTGCCAGCAGCCGTCTTGGCAGGGGCGAGGAAGAGACCCAGTACTTC. The genes are TRBV4-2 and TRBJ2-5; D possibly corresponds to TRBD1 (6 bases). V lost 4 bases to trimming and J lost 3 bases, with 18 bases between them. The CDR3 covers 16 residues. In germline, CDR1 is LGHNA, CDR2 YNFKEQ.

The chain joins TRBV6-4 to TRBJ1-2; no firm D call. Trimming stripped 3 bases from V and 0 bases from J, with 5 bases between. This CDR3 is 13 amino acids long. Germline CDR1 is MRHNA and CDR2 is SNTAGT. CDR3 protein: CASSEQPNYGYTF. The DNA for the CDR3 is TGTGCCAGCAGTGAACAGCCTAACTATGGCTACACCTTC.

This sequence joins TRBV5-1 and TRBJ1-1, with D maybe TRBD1 (5 bases). CDR1 SGHRS and CDR2 YFSETQ come from the germline V gene. CDR3 length: 13 residues. V was trimmed by 1 base and J by 4 bases, leaving 8 bases between them. CDR3 residues: CASSLMGTTEAFF. DNA of the CDR3: TGCGCCAGCAGCTTGATGGGGACCACTGAAGCTTTCTTT.

The chain is built from TRBV6-5 and TRBJ1-4, with 10 positions matching TRBD1. The CDR3 consists of 15 residues. The junction had 9 bases not matched to a gene; V was cut back by 7 bases and J by 7 bases. Germline V CDR1 and CDR2: MNHEY, SVGAGI. The CDR3, as DNA: TGTGCCAGCATTTTTGACAGGGGGCAGAGTGAAAAACTGTTTTTT. Translated, it gives CASIFDRGQSEKLFF.

This clone was observed a single time. The rearrangement joins TRBV3-1 (or the pseudogene TRBV3-2) to TRBJ2-7, with 11 bases fitting TRBD2. The CDR3 length is 15 residues. Germline-derived CDR1 and CDR2 are LGHDT and YNNKEL (reference sequence). V dropped 3 bases and J dropped 3; count of bases not matched to a gene: 4. Here the CDR3 DNA reads TGTGCCAGCAGCCAGGGGACTAGCGGCCTCTACGAGCAGTACTTC. This encodes CASSQGTSGLYEQYF.

The chain links TRBV9 to TRBJ1-1; TRBD1 matches at 7 bases. V was clipped by 3 bases and J by 3 bases; unmatched bases: 2. Germline lookup yields CDR1 SGDLS and CDR2 YYNGEE. CDR3 length: 13 amino acids. The chain's CDR3 is CASSDRGDTEAFF. DNA for the CDR3: TGTGCCAGCAGCGACAGGGGTGACACTGAAGCTTTCTTT. Together with reference TRBV9 and TRBJ1-1, the CDR3 gives the full variable domain: DSGVTQTPKHLITATGQRVTLRCSPRSGDLSVYWYQQSLDQGLQFLIQYYNGEERAKGNILERFSAQQFPDLHSELNLSSLELGDSALYFCASSDRGDTEAFFGQGTRLTVV.

The V and J genes are TRBV24-1 and TRBJ1-5; a weak D match, TRBD1 (5 bases). CDR3 length equals 17 residues. V lost 2 bases, J lost 4 bases, and 17 bases lay in between. Germline CDR1 is KGHDR and CDR2 is SFDVKD. CDR3 in DNA: TGTGCCACCAGTGATTCGGTAGGGGCAGGAATAAATCAGCCCCAGCATTTT. Translating it yields CATSDSVGAGINQPQHF.

V gene TRBV4-2 combines with J gene TRBJ2-3; 9 positions match TRBD2. The CDR3 contains 18 residues. The germline V gene has CDR1 LGHNA and CDR2 YNFKEQ. Trimming at V came to 1 base and at J to 5 bases, leaving 13 bases not matched to a gene. The CDR3 reads CASSQGTSVIILGDTQYF. In nucleotides, the CDR3 is TGTGCCAGCAGCCAAGGGACTAGCGTGATAATTTTAGGAGATACGCAGTATTTT.

The rearrangement uses TRBV5-6 and TRBJ1-6, with D hard to call. This CDR3 spans 13 amino acids. Trimming took off 0 bases at V and 9 bases at J, with 7 bases between the two ends. CDR1 is SGHDT and CDR2 is YYEEEE in the germline V gene. In DNA form, the CDR3 reads TGTGCCAGCAGCTTGGTTGAGGGTTCACCCCTCCACTTT. Protein: CASSLVEGSPLHF.

This clone has just one count. The chain links TRBV10-3 to TRBJ1-5; D possibly corresponds to TRBD1 (5 bases). The germline CDR1 and CDR2 sequences are ENHRY and SYGVKD. There are 13 residues in the CDR3. V was shortened by 6 bases and J by 7 bases, with 13 bases between the two germline ends. The CDR3 DNA is TGTGCCATCAGAGCAGGGCCGGACCAGCCCCAGCATTTT. It is translated as CAIRAGPDQPQHF.

The chain combines TRBV2 with TRBJ2-1; D is unresolved. The CDR3 spans 13 residues. In germline, CDR1 is SNHLY, CDR2 FYNNEI. CDR3 protein: CATTVDSYNEQFF. The DNA of the CDR3 is TGTGCTACGACGGTAGACTCCTACAATGAGCAGTTCTTC.